The clone carrying this T cell receptor beta chain was recorded many times. Antigen: not known. The source of the sample is a study of human T cells and chemical hapten exposure. Germline CDR1 reads SGHRS; CDR2 reads YFSETQ. The J segment lost 2 bases and the V segment lost 8 bases, leaving 13 bases of the junction unmatched. The CDR3 is 17 amino acids. The time point: patch test 1, 2 weeks after DPC sensitization. Described treatment: therapeutic diphenylcyclopropenone sensitization with weekly scalp DPC. MiXCR was run by TCRdb on the RACE reads, yielding one entry per CDR3 protein. The sample lists 300,000 to 400,000 distinct CDR3 sequences; roughly 6.9% were seen once. Study results and caveats: Controls had significantly fewer large CDR3 similarity clusters than were formed by expanded TCRs.

The V and J genes are TRBV5-1 and TRBJ2-1; 10 positions agree with TRBD2. The sequence came from a woman aged 18-35 years with alopecia areata. Some clones in this sample may be carry-over from other donors' samples. The sequencing used whole blood, collected in connection with sensitization to the hapten diphenylcyclopropenone (DPC). The CDR3 DNA follows: TGCGCCAGTTCTCCTTCTAGCGGGGGAACTACCTACAATGAGCAGTTCTTC. Protein: CASSPSSGGTTYNEQFF.